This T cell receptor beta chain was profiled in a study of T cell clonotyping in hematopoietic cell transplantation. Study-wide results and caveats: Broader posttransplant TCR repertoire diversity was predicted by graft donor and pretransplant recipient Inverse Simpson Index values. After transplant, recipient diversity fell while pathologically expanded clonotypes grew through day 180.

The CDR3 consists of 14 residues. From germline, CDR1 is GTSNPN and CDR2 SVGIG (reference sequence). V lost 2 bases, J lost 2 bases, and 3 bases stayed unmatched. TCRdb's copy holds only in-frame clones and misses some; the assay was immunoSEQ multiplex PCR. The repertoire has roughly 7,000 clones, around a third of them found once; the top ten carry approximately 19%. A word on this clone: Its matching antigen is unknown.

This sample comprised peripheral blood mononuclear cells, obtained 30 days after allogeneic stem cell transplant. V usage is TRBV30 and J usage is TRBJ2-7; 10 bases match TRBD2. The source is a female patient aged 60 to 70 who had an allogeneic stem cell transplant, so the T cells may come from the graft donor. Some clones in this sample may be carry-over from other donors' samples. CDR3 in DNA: TGTGCCTGGAGTACTAGCGGGGAGACCTACGAGCAGTACTTC. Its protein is CAWSTSGETYEQYF.